This T cell receptor (beta chain) comes out of a study of tumor-infiltrating lymphocytes in primary liver carcinoma. Study-level information: Among the tumors, stages were T1-T3 N0M0 and sizes about 4.2 to 11 cm. Study-wide findings and caveats: Relative to blood, tumors carried a significantly larger fraction of the repertoire in their top 250 clones (p = 0.039). Since sampling was bulk and unsorted, CD4+ and CD8+ repertoires were not compared.

As regards this clonotype: Antigen specificity is unknown.

The input was 450 to 500 ng total RNA; TCR beta cDNA was made from it with a constant-region primer. Three nested multiplex PCR rounds of slightly modified ARM-PCR generated TCR beta libraries. Each of the first two PCR rounds ran roughly 9 cycles with TRBV1-TRBV30 forward and C-beta reverse primers. In TCRdb, the multiplex PCR reads were re-called with MiXCR into one record per CDR3 protein. The sample gives around 330,000 distinct CDR3 sequences, 45% to 70% of which show up once; about a sixth is in the top ten. Unsorted whole blood yielded blood RNA, and germline DNA was extracted as well. This CDR3 is 13 amino acids long. The germline V gene encodes CDR1 SGHDN and CDR2 FVKESK. The ends were cut back, 3 bases at V and 15 bases at J, with 18 bases in the middle.

The origin of this receptor is a woman in her twenties or thirties with primary liver carcinoma and hepatitis B virus infection. Source material: peripheral blood. This chain links TRBV14 with TRBJ2-1; D is tentatively TRBD1 or TRBD2 (7 bases each). The CDR3 loop is CASSHRGRERAFF. CDR3 in DNA: TGTGCCAGCAGCCATAGGGGGCGGGAGAGAGCGTTCTTC.